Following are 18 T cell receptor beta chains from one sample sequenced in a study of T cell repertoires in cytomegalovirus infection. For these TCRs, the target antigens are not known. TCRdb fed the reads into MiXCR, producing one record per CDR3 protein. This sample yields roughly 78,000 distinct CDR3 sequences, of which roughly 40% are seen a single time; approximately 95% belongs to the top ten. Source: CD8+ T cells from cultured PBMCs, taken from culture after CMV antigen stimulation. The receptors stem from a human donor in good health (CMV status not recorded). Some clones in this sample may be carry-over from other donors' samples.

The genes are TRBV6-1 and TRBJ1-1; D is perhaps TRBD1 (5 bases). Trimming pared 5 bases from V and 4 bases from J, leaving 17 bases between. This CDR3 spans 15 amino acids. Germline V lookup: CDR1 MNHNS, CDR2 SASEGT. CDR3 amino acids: CASSQDRRGPTEAFF. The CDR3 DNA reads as TGTGCCAGCAGTCAAGATCGGAGGGGTCCCACTGAAGCTTTCTTT.

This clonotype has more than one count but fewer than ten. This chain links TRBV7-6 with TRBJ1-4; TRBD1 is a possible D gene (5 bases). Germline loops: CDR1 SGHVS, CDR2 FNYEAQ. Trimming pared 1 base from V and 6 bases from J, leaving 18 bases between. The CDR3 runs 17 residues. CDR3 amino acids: CASSLGDSLWGDEKLFF. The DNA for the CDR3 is TGTGCCAGCAGCTTAGGGGACTCCCTTTGGGGAGATGAAAAACTGTTTTTT. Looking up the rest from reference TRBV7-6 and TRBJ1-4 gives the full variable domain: GAGVSQSPRYKVTKRGQDVALRCDPISGHVSLYWYRQALGQGPEFLTYFNYEAQQDKSGLPNDRFSAERPEGSISTLTIQRTEQRDSAMYRCASSLGDSLWGDEKLFFGSGTQLSVL.

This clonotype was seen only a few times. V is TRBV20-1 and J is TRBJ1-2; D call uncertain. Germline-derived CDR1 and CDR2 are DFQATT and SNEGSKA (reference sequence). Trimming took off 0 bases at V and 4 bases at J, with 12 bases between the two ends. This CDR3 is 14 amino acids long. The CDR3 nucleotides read TGCAGTGCTAGAGATAGGGATACCTTCTATGGCTACACCTTC. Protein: CSARDRDTFYGYTF.

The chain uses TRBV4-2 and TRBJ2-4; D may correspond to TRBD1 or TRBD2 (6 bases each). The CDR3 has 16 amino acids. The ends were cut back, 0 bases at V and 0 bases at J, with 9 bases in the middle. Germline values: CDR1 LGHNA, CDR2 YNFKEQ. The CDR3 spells CASSQDGGLAKNIQYF. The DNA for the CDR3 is TGTGCCAGCAGCCAAGATGGGGGGCTAGCCAAAAACATTCAGTACTTC.

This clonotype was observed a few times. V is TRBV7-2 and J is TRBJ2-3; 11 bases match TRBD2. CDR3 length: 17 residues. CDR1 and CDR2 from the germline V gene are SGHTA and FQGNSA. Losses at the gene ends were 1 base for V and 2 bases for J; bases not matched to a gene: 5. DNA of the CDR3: TGTGCCAGCAGCTTAGACGGACTAGCGGGCCTCACAGATACGCAGTATTTT. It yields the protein CASSLDGLAGLTDTQYF.

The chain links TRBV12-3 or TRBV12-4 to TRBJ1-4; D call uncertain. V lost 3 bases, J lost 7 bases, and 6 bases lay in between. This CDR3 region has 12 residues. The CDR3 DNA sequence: TGTGCCAGCAGTTTCTCCACTGAAAAACTGTTTTTT. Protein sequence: CASSFSTEKLFF.

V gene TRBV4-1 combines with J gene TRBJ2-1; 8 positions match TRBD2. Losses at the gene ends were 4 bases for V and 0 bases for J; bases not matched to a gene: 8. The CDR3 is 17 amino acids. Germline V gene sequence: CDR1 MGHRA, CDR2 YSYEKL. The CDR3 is CASSPLTGGSSYNEQFF. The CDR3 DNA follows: TGCGCCAGCAGCCCCTTAACGGGGGGGAGCTCCTACAATGAGCAGTTCTTC.

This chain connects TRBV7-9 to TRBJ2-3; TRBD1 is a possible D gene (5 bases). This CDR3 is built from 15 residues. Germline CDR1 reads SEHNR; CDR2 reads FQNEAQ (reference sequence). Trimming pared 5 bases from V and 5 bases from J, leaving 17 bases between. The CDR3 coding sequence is TGTGCCAGCAGCCACCACGACTCAGGGAAAGATACGCAGTATTTT. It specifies CASSHHDSGKDTQYF.

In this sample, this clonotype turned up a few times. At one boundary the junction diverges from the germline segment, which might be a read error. CDR3 bases: TGCGCCAGCAGCTTGGAACTAGCGGGGGCCGTTGTCTTC. Encoded protein: CASSLELAGAVVF. J is TRBJ2-7 and V is TRBV5-1; 11 bases agree with TRBD2. Germline V CDR1 and CDR2: SGHRS, YFSETQ. This CDR3 is 13 amino acids long.

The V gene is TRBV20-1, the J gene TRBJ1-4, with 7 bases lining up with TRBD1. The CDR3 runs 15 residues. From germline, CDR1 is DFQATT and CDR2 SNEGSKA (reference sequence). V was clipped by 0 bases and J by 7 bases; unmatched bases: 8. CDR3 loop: CSARDRRGRGEKLFF. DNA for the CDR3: TGCAGTGCTAGAGATAGAAGGGGGCGCGGTGAAAAACTGTTTTTT.

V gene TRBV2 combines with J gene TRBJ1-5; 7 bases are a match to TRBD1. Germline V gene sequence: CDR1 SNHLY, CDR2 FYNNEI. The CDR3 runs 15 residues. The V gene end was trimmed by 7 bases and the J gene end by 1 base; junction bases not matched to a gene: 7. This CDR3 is CASTDRASSNQPQHF. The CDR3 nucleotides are TGTGCCAGCACCGACAGGGCTTCCAGCAATCAGCCCCAGCATTTT. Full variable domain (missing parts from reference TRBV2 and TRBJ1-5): EPEVTQTPSHQVTQMGQEVILRCVPISNHLYFYWYRQILGQKVEFLVSFYNNEISEKSEIFDDQFSVERPDGSNFTLKIRSTKLEDSAMYFCASTDRASSNQPQHFGDGTRLSIL.

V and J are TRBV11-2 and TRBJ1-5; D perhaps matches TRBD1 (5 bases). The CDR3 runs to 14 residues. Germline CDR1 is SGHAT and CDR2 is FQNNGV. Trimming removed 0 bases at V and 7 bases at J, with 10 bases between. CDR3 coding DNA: TGTGCCAGCAGCTTAGAGAACCAGGGACAGCCCCAGCATTTT. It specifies CASSLENQGQPQHF.

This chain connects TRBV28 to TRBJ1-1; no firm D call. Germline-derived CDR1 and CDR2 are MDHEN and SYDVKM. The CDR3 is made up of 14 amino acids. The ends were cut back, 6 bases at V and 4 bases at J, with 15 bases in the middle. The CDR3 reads CASRPRGVGTEAFF. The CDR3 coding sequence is TGTGCCAGCAGACCTCGTGGGGTAGGCACTGAAGCTTTCTTT.

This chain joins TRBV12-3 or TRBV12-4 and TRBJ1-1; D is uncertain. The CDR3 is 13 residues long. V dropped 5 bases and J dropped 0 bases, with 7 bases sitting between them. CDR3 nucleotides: TGTGCCAGCAGTCGACTTCTGAACACTGAAGCTTTCTTT. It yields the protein CASSRLLNTEAFF.

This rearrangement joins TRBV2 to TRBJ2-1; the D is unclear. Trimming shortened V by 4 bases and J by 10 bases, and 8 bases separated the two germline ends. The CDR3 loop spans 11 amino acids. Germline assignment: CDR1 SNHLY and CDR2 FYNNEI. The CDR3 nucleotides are TGTGCCAGCAGTGTTCGGAGAGAGCAGTTCTTC. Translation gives CASSVRREQFF.

The chain's CDR3 is CASSLELDGGADTQYF. CDR3 bases: TGTGCCAGCAGCTTAGAGCTAGACGGTGGGGCAGATACGCAGTATTTT. The J gene is TRBJ2-3, the V gene TRBV7-2; D is uncertain. The CDR3 length is 16 residues. With 1 base removed from V and 4 bases from J, the gap between germline ends came to 15 bases. Germline V gives CDR1 SGHTA, CDR2 FQGNSA.

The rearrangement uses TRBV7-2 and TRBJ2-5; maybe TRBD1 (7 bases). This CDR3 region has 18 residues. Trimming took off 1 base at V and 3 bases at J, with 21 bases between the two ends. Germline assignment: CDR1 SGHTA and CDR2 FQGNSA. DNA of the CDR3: TGTGCCAGCAGCTTAGATGGGGGGCGAGGACAGGCAGAAGAGACCCAGTACTTC. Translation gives CASSLDGGRGQAEETQYF.

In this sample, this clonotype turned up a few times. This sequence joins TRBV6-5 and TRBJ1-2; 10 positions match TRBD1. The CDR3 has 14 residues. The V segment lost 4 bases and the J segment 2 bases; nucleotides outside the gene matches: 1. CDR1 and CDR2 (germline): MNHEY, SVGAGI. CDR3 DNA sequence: TGTGCCAGCAGTTGGACAGGGGGGAACTATGGCTACACCTTC. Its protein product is CASSWTGGNYGYTF.